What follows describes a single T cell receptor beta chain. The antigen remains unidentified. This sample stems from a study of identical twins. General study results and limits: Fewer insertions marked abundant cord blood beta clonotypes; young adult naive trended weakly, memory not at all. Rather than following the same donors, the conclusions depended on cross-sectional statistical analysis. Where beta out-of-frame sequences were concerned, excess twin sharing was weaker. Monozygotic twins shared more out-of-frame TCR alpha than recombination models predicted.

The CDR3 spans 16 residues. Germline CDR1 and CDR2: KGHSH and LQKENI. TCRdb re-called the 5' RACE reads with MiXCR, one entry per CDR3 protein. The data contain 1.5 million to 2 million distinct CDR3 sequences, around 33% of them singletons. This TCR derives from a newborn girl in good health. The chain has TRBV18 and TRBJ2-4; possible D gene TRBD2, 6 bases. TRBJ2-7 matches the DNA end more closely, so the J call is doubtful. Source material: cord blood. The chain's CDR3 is CASSPIPLPGETEQYF. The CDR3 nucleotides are TGTGCCAGCTCACCGATTCCACTACCGGGGGAGACCGAGCAGTACTTC.